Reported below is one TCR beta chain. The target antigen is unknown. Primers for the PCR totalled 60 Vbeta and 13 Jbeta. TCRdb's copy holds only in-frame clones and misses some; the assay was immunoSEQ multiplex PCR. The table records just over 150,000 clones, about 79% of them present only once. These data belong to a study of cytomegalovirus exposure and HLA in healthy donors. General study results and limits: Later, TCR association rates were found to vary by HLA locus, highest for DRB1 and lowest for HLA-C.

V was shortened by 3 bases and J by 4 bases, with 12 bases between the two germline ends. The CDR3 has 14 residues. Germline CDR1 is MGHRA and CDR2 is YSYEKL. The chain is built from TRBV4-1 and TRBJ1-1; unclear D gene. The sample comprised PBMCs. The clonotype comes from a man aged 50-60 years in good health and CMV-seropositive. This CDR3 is CASSHSPGPTEAFF. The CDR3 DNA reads TGCGCCAGCAGCCATTCCCCTGGGCCCACTGAAGCTTTCTTT.